This T cell receptor (beta chain) is drawn from a study of T cells in women clearing cervical HPV infection. About the study: Control women cleared a single incident HPV16 infection within 12 months. General study findings and limits: Richness plus V gene abundances separated cases from controls with AUC about 0.8.

Data came from immunoSEQ multiplex PCR; TCRdb stores just in-frame clones and leaves some out. This sample's table reports 30,000 to 50,000 clones. With V trimmed by 4 bases and J by 1 base, 7 bases remained unmatched. The germline CDR1 and CDR2 sequences are MNHEY and SMNVEV (reference sequence). CDR3 length: 15 amino acids. Details on this clone: Its antigen is as yet unknown. The observed sequence ends 3 residues before the CDR3 terminus, with the missing tail filled in from the germline J gene.

Sequences were obtained from blood buffy coat. The genes are TRBV27 and TRBJ2-7; 7 nucleotides agree with TRBD1. This sequence originates from a woman aged 18 to 75 with a cervical HPV16 infection that either progressed to CIN3+ or cleared (not recorded which). The sequenced part of the CDR3 DNA is TGTGCCAGCAGTTCTGGGTCAGGGGGTTCCTACGAG. This gives the protein CASSSGSGGSYE. The whole CDR3 sequence is CASSSGSGGSYEQYF.